This TCR beta chain was found in a study of identical twins. Study-wide results and limits: Within cord blood, abundant beta clonotypes carried fewer insertions, but memory repertoires showed no such trend.

MiXCR was run by TCRdb on the 5' RACE reads, yielding one entry per CDR3 protein. The repertoire holds 650,000 to 800,000 distinct CDR3 sequences, approximately 9% seen once, with approximately 0.94% in the top ten. This clonotype turned up a few times. Its antigen is undetermined. This CDR3 region has 15 residues. V gave up 5 bases and J gave up 3 bases, with 17 bases separating them. Germline V gene data show CDR1 as MNHNS and CDR2 as SASEGT. These sequences were also reported in another study, on yellow fever vaccine responses in identical twins. According to that study: Twins' vaccine T cell responses reportedly seemed partly convergent and partly personalized.

The TCR comes from a woman under 30 in good health. Sequencing was performed on PBMCs. J is TRBJ2-7 and V is TRBV6-1; TRBD2 might be the D (6 bases). The CDR3 loop is CASSPGVAAFYEQYF. The CDR3 DNA follows: TGTGCCAGCAGTCCCGGGGTAGCGGCCTTCTACGAGCAGTACTTC.